The 5 T cell receptor beta chains given below trace back to one sample, sequenced in a study of cytomegalovirus exposure and HLA in healthy donors. Amplification used 60 Vbeta primers and 13 Jbeta primers. Libraries were prepared by immunoSEQ multiplex PCR; TCRdb keeps only in-frame clonotypes and omits some of them. The sample has 150,000 to 180,000 clones, 70% to 80% seen once; the top ten hold under 2.5%. The specimen sequenced was PBMCs. The receptor set was obtained from a man aged 30 to 45 in good health and CMV-seronegative.

This chain joins TRBV19 and TRBJ1-5; possible D gene TRBD1, 6 bases. Germline V gene sequence: CDR1 LNHDA, CDR2 SQIVND (reference sequence). Trimming stripped 4 bases from V and 6 bases from J, with 13 bases between. This CDR3 spans 14 amino acids. The CDR3 DNA sequence: TGTGCCAGTAGTACCACGGGGGGCACTCAGCCCCAGCATTTT. It specifies CASSTTGGTQPQHF.

The chain employs TRBV7-9 and TRBJ1-4; TRBD1 matches 9 bases. In germline, CDR1 is SEHNR, CDR2 FQNEAQ (reference sequence). This CDR3 is 15 amino acids long. V shed 5 bases and J 8 bases; nucleotides not matched to a gene: 9. The CDR3 reads CASSAGDREGEKLFF. Here the CDR3 DNA reads TGTGCCAGCAGCGCAGGGGACAGGGAAGGCGAAAAACTGTTTTTT. Full variable domain (outside the CDR3, taken from reference TRBV7-9 and TRBJ1-4): DTGVSQNPRHKITKRGQNVTFRCDPISEHNRLYWYRQTLGQGPEFLTYFQNEAQLEKSRLLSDRFSAERPKGSFSTLEIQRTEQGDSAMYLCASSAGDREGEKLFFGSGTQLSVL.

The gene calls are TRBV30 and TRBJ2-3; no firm D call. The germline V gene has CDR1 GTSNPN and CDR2 SVGIG (reference sequence). V was shortened by 3 bases and J by 6 bases, with 7 bases between the two germline ends. This CDR3 comprises 11 residues. The CDR3 DNA is TGTGCCTGGAGGGAGAGGGATACGCAGTATTTT. Translating it yields CAWRERDTQYF.

The chain carries TRBV4-2 and TRBJ2-7, with 10 bases fitting TRBD1. V trimming: 5 bases; J trimming: 4 bases; junction bases outside the gene matches: 8. The germline CDR1 and CDR2 sequences are LGHNA and YNFKEQ. This CDR3 has 15 amino acids. CDR3 sequence (DNA): TGTGCCAGCAGCGTTCCCGGGACAGGGGTGTACGAGCAGTACTTC. Translated, it gives CASSVPGTGVYEQYF.

The table lists this clone with a count of one. The chain recombines TRBV6-1 with TRBJ2-7; D is unresolved. Trimming stripped 5 bases from V and 5 bases from J, with 13 bases between. CDR3 length: 13 residues. Germline V CDR1 and CDR2: MNHNS, SASEGT. CDR3 DNA sequence: TGTGCCAGCAGTTCCTGGCGGCTTGACGAGCAGTACTTC. Translated: CASSSWRLDEQYF.